The entry that follows covers one TCR beta chain sequence. No cognate antigen has been identified for it. No much larger clone is present one base from it, and per-base qualities are unavailable. Explained via the paper, the time point label denotes: about 28 days (+/-7) after the second vaccine dose. AZD1222 recipients with second doses at about 4 weeks or about 12 weeks were pooled, because spike-specific TCR depth and breadth did not differ between schedules. Samples from vaccinated people were obtained from the UK trials COV001 and COV002, which included a single-blind randomized controlled phase 2/3 trial of AZD1222 (ChAdOx1 nCoV-19) in healthy adults. Trial participant PBMC samples were collected at day 0 and day 28 after the second dose for TCRbeta chain sequencing. The data originate from a study of T cell responses to AZD1222 COVID-19 vaccine (dated by TCRdb to the early 2020s). As for the study more broadly: TCR sequencing covered fewer than 250 trial participants: some 210 given two doses of AZD1222 and 26 given two doses of MenACWY control vaccine. Trial participants were enrolled by age into subgroups of 18-55, 56-69 and 70-plus years, and about 150, 27 and 61 TCR-sequenced participants, respectively, were included in these subgroups. The paper as a whole reports these results and caveats: Spike-specific TCR breadth and depth rose significantly after two AZD1222 doses compared with day 0 and with MenACWY recipients. Conclusions about previously exposed vaccinees are limited, since just five or six AZD1222 recipients were seropositive for SARS-CoV-2 at baseline. The vaccine-associated CD4 TCRs covered the entire spike protein, and the dominant responses fell in regions 160-218 and 743-854. Epitopes outside the regions mutated in the B.1.351 and B.1.1.7 variants were reportedly recognized by nearly half of the unique spike-specific TCRs. The 56-69-year group was small, and its depth increase did not reach significance, likely because of low power. No day 14 peak-response samples were available, so repertoires were characterized only after the peak T cell response. Participants were mostly white British, with more females than males. The authors suggested clonal diversity may have been underestimated.

From the germline V gene, CDR1 is SGHNT and CDR2 is YENEEA. From V the trimming removes 4 bases and from J it removes 8 bases, while the gene matches leave 7 bases of the junction unaccounted for. Counted from cysteine to phenylalanine, this CDR3 has 14 amino acids. CDR3 DNA only is kept here, 42 bases in frame from base 1. The CDR3 regions of human TCRbeta chains were analyzed by immunosequencing. The authors processed their data as follows. Repertoire TCRs were checked for matches against a reference library of SARS-CoV-2-specific TCRs that had been generated using the MIRA antigen-specificity platform. Breadth meant the fraction of unique TCRs that were SARS-CoV-2-associated, whereas depth meant the fraction of total T cells that were SARS-CoV-2-associated. Using the MIRA data, every spike-specific TCR was mapped to the spike region that the TCR reacted to and assigned to either a CD4 or a CD8 class. Log10-transformed breadth and depth values were compared by one-way ANOVA with Sidak's multiple comparisons tests. The table comes from immuneACCESS by way of TCRdb, which keeps in-frame sequences with V and J called. Part of the clones is missing from these tables; in studies checked, under half for an unresolved V gene and the rest for unknown reasons. The V and J calls and clone size were taken over from that table, and D and trimming were inferred from the DNA. A total of 130,000 to 150,000 clones appear in this sample, 70% to 90% of them only once. The ten largest clones take up approximately 5% of the sample.

The specimen was peripheral blood, collected 28 days after the second AZD1222 dose. This sequence was found in an adult who received the AZD1222 COVID-19 vaccine. The chain uses TRBV11-3 and TRBJ1-2; 10 of the junction bases match TRBD1. The DNA reads TGTGCCAGCAGCTCCGGACAGGGGGGTTCCGGCTACACCTTC. The translation is CASSSGQGGSGYTF.